This T cell receptor (beta chain) was recorded in a study of glioma-infiltrating T cells. About the study: Glioblastomas were WHO grade IV, sampled at first diagnosis; low-grade were grade II. Sequencing aimed for roughly 4.5- to 11-fold coverage of about a million peripheral T cells.

Study-wide results and caveats: A blood CDR3 motif signature was depleted in highly divergent patients.

The germline gives CDR1 MGHRA, CDR2 YSYEKL. With 7 bases removed from V and 5 bases from J, the gap between germline ends came to 17 bases. The CDR3 totals 15 residues. Amplification of TCR alpha and beta CDR3 regions from RNA used iRepertoire nested multiplex PCR. Via MiXCR, TCRdb re-called the multiplex PCR reads, giving one row per CDR3 protein. The repertoire has approximately 400,000 distinct CDR3 sequences, 41% of them found once; the top ten carry more than 10%. This clonotype has just a few counts. Its antigen is as yet unknown. The V gene is TRBV4-1, the J gene TRBJ1-4; a possible D gene is TRBD1 (6 bases). Sequenced: glioma tissue, nonneoplastic brain tissue, or PBMCs (not recorded which). The TCR was taken from a human donor with low-grade glioma or glioblastoma, undergoing nonglioma brain surgery, or in good health (not recorded which). The CDR3 sequence is CASKLRGTPNEKLFF. The DNA of the CDR3 is TGCGCCAGCAAGTTGAGGGGGACCCCCAATGAAAAACTGTTTTTT.